The 17 T cell receptor beta chains reported below all come from one sample, sequenced in a study of blood T cells in healthy people across ages. Next came a second PCR, run for roughly 6 to 11 cycles, which used a sample-barcoded 5' primer along with a J-beta primer mix. TCRdb itself ran the 5' RACE reads through MiXCR, one entry per CDR3 protein. This sample yields hundreds of thousands of distinct CDR3 sequences, of which approximately 53% are seen a single time; under 50% belongs to the top ten. The sequencing input was blood. These receptors originate from a man older than 75 in good health.

The chain has TRBV20-1 and TRBJ2-5; D unresolved. This CDR3 is built from 12 residues. The germline gives CDR1 DFQATT, CDR2 SNEGSKA (reference sequence). V was cut by 2 bases and J by 0 bases, with 4 bases left in between. Written as DNA, the CDR3 is TGCAGTGCTAGACAGTACCAAGAGACCCAGTACTTC. It translates to CSARQYQETQYF.

The chain is built from TRBV5-6 and TRBJ2-4; D remains unclear. The tail of the sequence fits TRBJ2-7 better, so the J call may be wrong. This CDR3 contains 16 residues. Germline V gene lookup returns CDR1 SGHDT and CDR2 YYEEEE. The CDR3 DNA is TGTGCCAGCAGCTACGGGTCCTGGGGTCACTCCTACGAGCAGTACTTC. Translated, it gives CASSYGSWGHSYEQYF.

This chain connects TRBV5-1 to TRBJ1-1; no definite D call. V was shortened by 4 bases and J by 1 base, with 11 bases between the two germline ends. CDR1 SGHRS and CDR2 YFSETQ come from the germline V gene. This CDR3 contains 14 residues. CDR3 amino acids: CASSIRAQNTEAFF. The CDR3 DNA sequence: TGCGCCAGCAGCATACGGGCCCAGAACACTGAAGCTTTCTTT. Based on the CDR3 plus reference TRBV5-1 and TRBJ1-1, the full variable domain is KAGVTQTPRYLIKTRGQQVTLSCSPISGHRSVSWYQQTPGQGLQFLFEYFSETQRNKGNFPGRFSGRQFSNSRSEMNVSTLELGDSALYLCASSIRAQNTEAFFGQGTRLTVV.

In its sample, this clonotype was seen a few times. The rearrangement joins TRBV20-1 to TRBJ2-5, with TRBD2 as a possible D gene (6 bases). The end of the DNA fits TRBJ2-7 better, so the J call may be wrong. CDR1 DFQATT and CDR2 SNEGSKA come from the germline V gene (reference sequence). This CDR3 comprises 13 residues. This chain's CDR3 is CSARDLGGYEQYF. In nucleotides, the CDR3 is TGCAGTGCTAGAGATCTCGGGGGCTACGAGCAGTACTTC.

The chain has TRBV10-3 and TRBJ2-7; no firm D call. Germline V CDR1 and CDR2: ENHRY, SYGVKD. V was clipped by 10 bases and J by 6 bases, with 22 bases between them. This CDR3 is built from 14 residues. The CDR3 loop reads CATLYGPSIPEQYF. As DNA, the CDR3 is TGTGCCACCCTTTATGGGCCGTCAATCCCCGAGCAGTACTTC.

In regard to this clonotype: One junction end does not reproduce the germline sequence, and a read error may be involved. The chain couples TRBV11-2 to TRBJ2-1, with no clear D. Per germline, CDR1 SGHAT and CDR2 FQNNGV. This CDR3 has 11 residues. The CDR3 is CASSLGLVLFF. CDR3 sequence (DNA): TGTGCTAGCAGCTTAGGGCTAGTTCTGTTCTTC.

This clonotype showed up just once. The CDR3 DNA sequence: TGTGCCAGCAGCTACTCGAGTCGGATGGAGACCCAGTACTTC. The encoded protein is CASSYSSRMETQYF. The V and J genes are TRBV7-9 and TRBJ2-5; D ambiguous. The ends were cut back, 4 bases at V and 5 bases at J, with 14 bases in the middle. Germline V gene sequence: CDR1 SEHNR, CDR2 FQNEAQ (reference sequence). There are 14 residues in the CDR3.

J is TRBJ2-6 and V is TRBV6-1; maybe TRBD1 (5 bases). The germline V gene has CDR1 MNHNS and CDR2 SASEGT. The CDR3 spans 19 residues. V lost 7 bases to trimming and J lost 0 bases, with 22 bases between them. CDR3 region: CASIQFPPQAASGANVLTF. CDR3 DNA sequence: TGTGCCAGCATCCAGTTCCCCCCACAGGCCGCCTCTGGGGCCAACGTCCTGACTTTC.

This clonotype has just a few counts. The chain combines TRBV12-3 or TRBV12-4 with TRBJ2-1; 8 bases agree with TRBD2. V gave up 5 bases and J gave up 3 bases; unmatched junction bases: 6. The CDR3 consists of 15 residues. CDR3 region: CASSPWTSSYNEQFF. The CDR3 coding sequence is TGTGCCAGCAGTCCCTGGACTAGCAGCTACAATGAGCAGTTCTTC.

This clonotype was seen more than once but under ten times. The chain recombines TRBV29-1 with TRBJ2-5; tentatively, D is TRBD1 (5 bases). Gene TRBJ2-7 matches the end of the DNA better, so the J call may be wrong. This CDR3 has 11 amino acids. Germline CDR1 and CDR2: SQVTM and ANQGSEA. CDR3 loop: CSVEDNHEQYF. DNA of the CDR3: TGCAGCGTTGAGGACAACCACGAGCAGTACTTC.

This clonotype was observed a few times. The chain couples TRBV7-8 to TRBJ1-2; D is ambiguous. V dropped 5 bases and J dropped 7 bases, with 14 bases sitting between them. Germline-derived CDR1 and CDR2 are SGHVS and FQNEAQ. The CDR3 is 13 residues long. The CDR3 is CASSPYEKGGYTF. CDR3 in DNA: TGTGCCAGCAGCCCGTATGAAAAGGGTGGCTACACCTTC. The variable domain in full, completed from reference TRBV7-8 and TRBJ1-2, reads GAGVSQSPRYKVAKRGQDVALRCDPISGHVSLFWYQQALGQGPEFLTYFQNEAQLDKSGLPSDRFFAERPEGSVSTLKIQRTQQEDSAVYLCASSPYEKGGYTFGSGTRLTVV.

The V call is TRBV5-1, the J call TRBJ1-4; possibly TRBD1 for D (5 bases). Germline V gives CDR1 SGHRS, CDR2 YFSETQ. V lost 5 bases to trimming and J lost 3 bases, with 17 bases between them. This CDR3 is 16 amino acids long. CDR3 in amino acids: CASRTTPGVANEKLFF. In nucleotides, the CDR3 is TGCGCCAGCAGGACTACCCCGGGGGTTGCTAATGAAAAACTGTTTTTT.

V gene TRBV20-1 combines with J gene TRBJ2-7; D gene unclear. This CDR3 contains 13 residues. V was cut by 5 bases and J by 0 bases, with 11 bases left in between. Germline V gives CDR1 DFQATT, CDR2 SNEGSKA (reference sequence). CDR3 DNA: TGCAGTGCTGCCGCACAGACCTCCTACGAGCAGTACTTC. This gives the protein CSAAAQTSYEQYF.

The chain links TRBV3-1 to TRBJ2-5, with D possibly being TRBD2 (5 bases). Trimming took 3 bases from V and 0 from J, leaving 11 bases between them. The CDR3 consists of 15 residues. The germline CDR1 and CDR2 sequences are LGHDT and YNNKEL (reference sequence). The CDR3 spells CASSHAGSYQETQYF. In DNA form, the CDR3 reads TGTGCCAGCAGCCACGCGGGTTCGTACCAAGAGACCCAGTACTTC.

V is TRBV10-3 and J is TRBJ1-5; D gene uncertain. The germline V gene has CDR1 ENHRY and CDR2 SYGVKD. The CDR3 totals 15 residues. Trimming shortened V by 4 bases and J by 1 base, and 11 bases separated the two germline ends. CDR3 residues: CAISGEGGSNQPQHF. Written as DNA, the CDR3 is TGTGCCATCAGTGGAGAAGGAGGGAGCAATCAGCCCCAGCATTTT.

The CDR3: CASSLSTKNIQYF. The DNA for the CDR3 is TGTGCCAGCAGTTTAAGTACCAAAAACATTCAGTACTTC. The chain has TRBV12-3 or TRBV12-4 and TRBJ2-4, with D uncertain. This CDR3 comprises 13 residues. Trimming removed 2 bases at V and 2 bases at J, with 4 bases between.

This clonotype occurred a few times. This sequence joins TRBV5-1 and TRBJ2-7, with 9 bases matching TRBD1. The CDR3 length is 16 residues. Looked up from germline, CDR1 is SGHRS and CDR2 is YFSETQ. V lost 4 bases to trimming and J lost 0 bases; unmatched junction nucleotides: 8. CDR3 DNA sequence: TGCGCCAGCAGCCTGGGGGGGACAGGGTTCTCCTACGAGCAGTACTTC. Amino acid sequence: CASSLGGTGFSYEQYF. The entire variable domain, with the rest obtained from reference TRBV5-1 and TRBJ2-7, is as follows: KAGVTQTPRYLIKTRGQQVTLSCSPISGHRSVSWYQQTPGQGLQFLFEYFSETQRNKGNFPGRFSGRQFSNSRSEMNVSTLELGDSALYLCASSLGGTGFSYEQYFGPGTRLTVT.